One sample yielded the 30 T cell receptor beta chains listed below, sequenced in a study of blood T cell repertoires in COVID-19. Clones were read by immunoSEQ multiplex PCR, and TCRdb kept only the in-frame ones, dropping some. The sample includes more than 20,000 clones, about 90% of them seen just once. Input material: peripheral blood. The receptors were sampled from a man between 65 and 85 years old with acute or convalescent COVID-19.

The CDR3 spells CASSVAQGVDGNTIYF. CDR3 DNA sequence: TGTGCCAGCAGCGTAGCTCAGGGGGTGGATGGAAACACCATATATTTT. The chain links TRBV9 to TRBJ1-3, with 7 bases aligning to TRBD1. The CDR3 consists of 16 residues. Germline CDR1 SGDLS, CDR2 YYNGEE. The J segment lost 3 bases and the V segment lost 0 bases, leaving 6 bases of the junction unmatched. Variable domain in full (rest from reference TRBV9 and TRBJ1-3): DSGVTQTPKHLITATGQRVTLRCSPRSGDLSVYWYQQSLDQGLQFLIQYYNGEERAKGNILERFSAQQFPDLHSELNLSSLELGDSALYFCASSVAQGVDGNTIYFGEGSWLTVV.

The sample holds a few counts of this clone. The chain couples TRBV9 to TRBJ2-7; 12 bases are shared with TRBD2. The CDR3 is 14 residues long. The V segment lost 4 bases and the J segment 3 bases; nucleotides outside the gene matches: 2. Germline V gives CDR1 SGDLS, CDR2 YYNGEE. The CDR3 spells CASSPGLAGYEQYF. DNA of the CDR3: TGTGCCAGCAGCCCGGGACTAGCGGGCTACGAGCAGTACTTC.

The count of this clone is one. The chain couples TRBV3-1 (or the pseudogene TRBV3-2) to TRBJ2-7, with TRBD1 identical over 9 bases. The germline gives CDR1 LGHDT, CDR2 YNNKEL (reference sequence). Trimming at V came to 2 bases and at J to 7 bases, leaving 6 bases not matched to a gene. The CDR3 has 14 residues. The CDR3 region is CASSQRDRAGEQYF. In DNA, the CDR3 is TGTGCCAGCAGCCAACGGGACAGGGCTGGGGAGCAGTACTTC.

The rearrangement links TRBV4-2 to TRBJ1-1; tentatively, D is TRBD1 (6 bases). The CDR3 runs 16 residues. Deletions cut 3 bases from V and 4 bases from J, with 18 bases between. CDR1 LGHNA and CDR2 YNFKEQ come from the germline V gene. CDR3 bases: TGTGCCAGCAGCCAGGACAGAACGCGACTGGGCACTGAAGCTTTCTTT. This translates into CASSQDRTRLGTEAFF.

V gene TRBV29-1 combines with J gene TRBJ1-4, with 9 bases lining up with TRBD1. This CDR3 region has 14 residues. From germline, CDR1 is SQVTM and CDR2 ANQGSEA. J gave up 6 bases and V 6 bases, and 8 bases lay outside the gene matches. The CDR3 DNA sequence: TGCAGCGTCCGCTACAGGGGGCGACATGAAAAACTGTTTTTT. This translates into CSVRYRGRHEKLFF.

The rearrangement joins TRBV27 to TRBJ2-3; D uncertain. CDR1 MNHEY and CDR2 SMNVEV come from the germline V gene (reference sequence). Trimming took 5 bases from V and 3 from J, leaving 15 bases between them. The CDR3 sequence is 15 residues long. In nucleotides, the CDR3 is TGTGCCAGCAGTCCGAGCCGGTATAGTACAGATACGCAGTATTTT. It specifies CASSPSRYSTDTQYF.

The chain employs TRBV21-1 and TRBJ2-3; the table's TRBD2 call for D was not verified on the DNA. TRBV21-1 is flagged as a pseudogene. The CDR3 consists of 20 residues. The CDR3 DNA is TGTGCCAGCAGCAAATCTCCGACTAGCGGGAGTAATAGGGCCACAGATACGCAGTATTTT. Protein: CASSKSPTSGSNRATDTQYF.

V and J are TRBV18 and TRBJ1-2; D is ambiguous. Looked up from germline, CDR1 is KGHSH and CDR2 is LQKENI. This CDR3 has 13 residues. Trimming took off 2 bases at V and 4 bases at J, with 8 bases between the two ends. CDR3 protein: CASSPGYSYGYTF. CDR3 bases: TGTGCCAGCTCACCAGGGTACAGCTATGGCTACACCTTC.

The J gene is TRBJ2-7, the V gene TRBV21-1; TRBD2, the D gene given by the table, was not confirmed from the DNA. TRBV21-1 is designated a pseudogene. This CDR3 has 14 amino acids. The CDR3 sequence: CASSKVEGDYEQYF. The CDR3 nucleotides read TGTGCCAGCAGCAAAGTTGAGGGAGACTACGAGCAGTACTTC.

This chain links TRBV3-1 (or the pseudogene TRBV3-2) with TRBJ2-7; 7 nucleotides line up with TRBD2. CDR1 is LGHDT and CDR2 is YNNKEL in the germline V gene (reference sequence). V was clipped by 0 bases and J by 3 bases; unmatched bases: 5. The length of the CDR3 is 15 residues. The CDR3 DNA follows: TGTGCCAGCAGCCAAGAATGGCGGGAGATCTACGAGCAGTACTTC. Protein product: CASSQEWREIYEQYF.

The genes are TRBV12-3 or TRBV12-4 and TRBJ1-5, with unresolved D. The CDR3 runs 12 residues. Trimming pared 3 bases from V and 5 bases from J, leaving 5 bases between. CDR3 protein: CASSFNYQPQHF. The CDR3 coding sequence is TGTGCCAGCAGTTTTAATTATCAGCCCCAGCATTTT.

The table lists this clone with a few counts. This chain uses TRBV4-1 with TRBJ2-2; TRBD2 matches 14 bases. The CDR3 runs to 18 residues. J gave up 5 bases and V 1 base, and 6 bases lay outside the gene matches. Germline CDR1 MGHRA, CDR2 YSYEKL. CDR3 protein: CASSQAGLAGVGTGELFF. Here the CDR3 DNA reads TGCGCCAGCAGCCAAGCGGGACTAGCGGGAGTTGGGACCGGGGAGCTGTTTTTT.

The rearrangement uses TRBV7-3 and TRBJ2-1; 9 nucleotides align to TRBD2. This CDR3 region has 17 residues. CDR1 is SGHTA and CDR2 is FQGTGA in the germline V gene. Trimming cost V 5 bases and J 6 bases; bases outside gene matches: 14. The CDR3 coding sequence is TGTGCCAGCAGCCCCCGAGAGGCCGGGACTAGCCTCAATGAGCAGTTCTTC. It encodes CASSPREAGTSLNEQFF.

The chain recombines TRBV5-6 with TRBJ2-3; D uncertain. The germline CDR1 and CDR2 sequences are SGHDT and YYEEEE. The V end was cut by 1 base, the J end by 0 bases, with 6 bases between. The CDR3 loop spans 14 amino acids. The CDR3 bases are TGTGCCAGCAGCTTGATCTCTAGCACAGATACGCAGTATTTT. Its protein product is CASSLISSTDTQYF.

The chain combines TRBV2 with TRBJ1-1, with 8 bases fitting TRBD1. Trimming took 3 bases from V and 3 from J; bases not matched to a gene: 6. The CDR3 has 15 amino acids. Germline V gene lookup returns CDR1 SNHLY and CDR2 FYNNEI. The CDR3 DNA reads as TGTGCCAGCAGTGACAGGGGGCCTTCGTACACTGAAGCTTTCTTT. Its protein product is CASSDRGPSYTEAFF.

This chain uses TRBV6-2 or TRBV6-3 with TRBJ2-3; D unresolved. The V and J ends lost 0 bases and 4 bases respectively, with 8 bases between them. The CDR3 contains 14 residues. Germline CDR1 MNHEY, CDR2 SVGEGT. The CDR3, as DNA: TGTGCCAGCAGTTACTCGAGCCGCGCAGATACGCAGTATTTT. Translated, it gives CASSYSSRADTQYF.

The rearrangement links TRBV29-1 to TRBJ1-6; 9 positions agree with TRBD1. Losses at the gene ends were 8 bases for V and 9 bases for J; bases not matched to a gene: 8. The CDR3 is made up of 13 amino acids. Germline V gene sequence: CDR1 SQVTM, CDR2 ANQGSEA. Here the CDR3 DNA reads TGCAGCATCCAACAGGGGGCTGCTTCACCCCTCCACTTT. This sequence encodes CSIQQGAASPLHF.

The V and J genes are TRBV19 and TRBJ1-5, with D possibly being TRBD1 (5 bases). The germline CDR1 and CDR2 sequences are LNHDA and SQIVND (reference sequence). V shed 6 bases and J shed 3 bases, with 15 bases lying between them. CDR3 length: 15 residues. The CDR3 protein is CASRLGGSDNQPQHF. CDR3 bases: TGTGCCAGTAGATTGGGGGGTTCGGACAATCAGCCCCAGCATTTT.

The J gene is TRBJ2-1, the V gene TRBV5-4, with unresolved D. The V end was cut by 0 bases, the J end by 4 bases, with 5 bases between. The CDR3 covers 13 residues. The V gene's germline CDR1 is SGHNT and CDR2 YYREEE (reference sequence). CDR3 sequence: CASSLANYNEQFF. Here the CDR3 DNA reads TGTGCCAGCAGCTTGGCAAATTACAATGAGCAGTTCTTC.

The chain has TRBV5-4 and TRBJ1-1; D gene uncertain. This CDR3 comprises 14 residues. Trimming removed 4 bases from V and 1 base from J, with 11 bases in between. The germline gives CDR1 SGHNT, CDR2 YYREEE (reference sequence). The CDR3 spells CASSPWEGNTEAFF. In nucleotides, the CDR3 is TGTGCCAGCAGCCCGTGGGAGGGGAACACTGAAGCTTTCTTT.

The chain links TRBV10-3 to TRBJ1-1, with 8 bases matching TRBD1. Germline V lookup: CDR1 ENHRY, CDR2 SYGVKD. The CDR3 contains 15 residues. Trimming took 4 bases from V and 0 from J; bases not matched to a gene: 4. The CDR3 is CAISVQGAMNTEAFF. The CDR3 DNA sequence: TGTGCCATCAGTGTTCAGGGGGCGATGAACACTGAAGCTTTCTTT.

The chain has TRBV5-6 and TRBJ2-7, with a possible D match to TRBD2 (5 bases). The germline V and J ends were trimmed by 0 bases and 4 bases, with 11 bases remaining between them. The CDR3 runs to 14 residues. CDR1 is SGHDT and CDR2 is YYEEEE in the germline V gene. The CDR3 region is CASSLARGPYEQYF. The CDR3 coding sequence is TGTGCCAGCAGCTTGGCTCGGGGTCCTTACGAGCAGTACTTC.

In this sample, this clone turned up once. The chain has TRBV7-7 and TRBJ2-2, with 7 positions matching TRBD1. V dropped 5 bases and J dropped 6; count of bases not matched to a gene: 9. The germline CDR1 and CDR2 sequences are SSHAT and FNYEAQ (reference sequence). This CDR3 has 15 residues. CDR3 loop: CASSPIQQGSGELFF. In DNA form, the CDR3 reads TGTGCCAGCAGCCCCATCCAACAGGGGTCCGGGGAGCTGTTTTTT. Complete variable domain (other parts from reference TRBV7-7 and TRBJ2-2): GAGVSQSPRYKVTKRGQDVTLRCDPISSHATLYWYQQALGQGPEFLTYFNYEAQPDKSGLPSDRFSAERPEGSISTLTIQRTEQRDSAMYRCASSPIQQGSGELFFGEGSRLTVL.

This chain links TRBV5-6 with TRBJ2-7; no firm D call. Looked up from germline, CDR1 is SGHDT and CDR2 is YYEEEE. There are 12 residues in the CDR3. The germline V and J ends were trimmed by 1 base and 2 bases, with 4 bases remaining between them. As DNA, the CDR3 is TGTGCCAGCAGCTTGAGCACCTACGAGCAGTACTTC. Amino acid sequence: CASSLSTYEQYF.

The chain combines TRBV19 with TRBJ2-1; 11 bases align to TRBD1. Germline CDR1 is LNHDA and CDR2 is SQIVND (reference sequence). The CDR3 contains 15 residues. V trimming: 4 bases; J trimming: 7 bases; junction bases outside the gene matches: 6. The CDR3 nucleotides are TGTGCCAGTAGTACCCGGACAGGGGGCTCAAATGAGCAGTTCTTC. Translating gives CASSTRTGGSNEQFF.

On this clone itself: A read error may account for a junction end that differs from germline. This chain uses TRBV28 with TRBJ1-2; no firm D call. CDR1 and CDR2 from the germline V gene are MDHEN and SYDVKM. The CDR3 has 12 amino acids. The CDR3 sequence: CATSFGYYGYTF. The CDR3 DNA is TGTGCCACCAGTTTCGGGTATTATGGCTACACCTTC.

The chain combines TRBV4-3 with TRBJ2-3; 8 bases align to TRBD2. The trim removed 7 bases at V and 0 bases at J, leaving 9 bases unmatched. CDR1 is LGHNA, CDR2 YSLEER, per germline. CDR3 size: 16 residues. CDR3 sequence: CASKGSGGTSTDTQYF. CDR3 in DNA: TGCGCCAGCAAGGGATCGGGAGGGACTAGCACAGATACGCAGTATTTT.

The V and J genes are TRBV27 and TRBJ1-1; 8 bases match TRBD1. The trim removed 4 bases at V and 10 bases at J, leaving 8 bases unmatched. Germline V CDR1 and CDR2: MNHEY, SMNVEV (reference sequence). This CDR3 is built from 13 residues. As DNA, the CDR3 is TGTGCCAGCAGTTCGCGCCTGACAGGGGTAGCTTTCTTT. Its protein product is CASSSRLTGVAFF.

CDR3 sequence reads: CASSLTGGTGYTF. CDR3 coding DNA: TGTGCCAGCAGTCTTACAGGGGGGACTGGCTACACCTTC. The chain recombines TRBV6-4 with TRBJ1-2; 8 bases are a match to TRBD1. V was pared by 5 bases and J by 7 bases, with 6 bases of the junction left unmatched. Germline V gene sequence: CDR1 MRHNA, CDR2 SNTAGT. This CDR3 has 13 amino acids.

This chain connects TRBV6-4 to TRBJ2-7; 8 positions match TRBD1. In germline, CDR1 is MRHNA, CDR2 SNTAGT. V was clipped by 0 bases and J by 4 bases; unmatched bases: 8. CDR3 length equals 16 residues. For the CDR3, the DNA is TGTGCCAGCAGTGACTCGGGACAGGTTCGCTCGTACGAGCAGTACTTC. This encodes CASSDSGQVRSYEQYF.